A selection of T cell receptor beta chains follows, all from one sample in a study of shared clonotypes between healthy human individuals. TCRdb's table, derived via immunoSEQ multiplex PCR, lists solely in-frame clones and lacks some. This table has more than 600,000 clones, 92% appearing once. Sequencing used naive CD8+ T cells sorted from blood. These receptor sequences come from a man younger than 40 in good health. Both conserved end residues are part of each CDR3. A D gene is named only where the DNA matches it firmly. Clone sizes are given selectively: once, few, many, or a class where the clone is expanded.

DNA: TGTGCCAGCAGCCAGGCAGTCTGGGGTTTGCAGTTCTTC; CDR3: CASSQAVWGLQFF; size: .; D: .; J: TRBJ2-1; length: 13; V: TRBV14
DNA: TGTGCCAGCAGTTTAGCGGGGGGCGCGCGGGGCTACACCTTC; CDR3: CASSLAGGARGYTF; size: .; D: .; J: TRBJ1-2; length: 14; V: TRBV27
DNA: TGTGCCAGCAGCGTCGGCGGAGCCTACGAGCAGTACTTC; CDR3: CASSVGGAYEQYF; size: .; D: .; J: TRBJ2-7; length: 13; V: TRBV27
DNA: TGTGCCAGCAGCGAGGGACAGGCAATAACCGGGGAGCTGTTTTTT; CDR3: CASSEGQAITGELFF; size: .; D: TRBD1; J: TRBJ2-2; length: 15; V: TRBV5-5
DNA: TGTGCCAGCAGCACCACCCAACGGACTAGCGAGAACACCGGGGAGCTGTTTTTT; CDR3: CASSTTQRTSENTGELFF; size: .; D: TRBD2; J: TRBJ2-2; length: 18; V: TRBV7-9
DNA: TGTGCCAGCAGCCCCCAGGACACCGCACCCACAGATACGCAGTATTTT; CDR3: CASSPQDTAPTDTQYF; size: .; D: .; J: TRBJ2-3; length: 16; V: TRBV7-8
DNA: TGTGCCTGGTCAACCGGGACAGGGGCCGACGAGCAGTACTTC; CDR3: CAWSTGTGADEQYF; size: .; D: TRBD1; J: TRBJ2-7; length: 14; V: TRBV30
DNA: TGTGCCTGGAGTGTAGGTTTGACTGAAGCTTTCTTT; CDR3: CAWSVGLTEAFF; size: .; D: .; J: TRBJ1-1; length: 12; V: TRBV30
DNA: TGCAGCGTTCATGGGACCGCTGGAAACACCATATATTTT; CDR3: CSVHGTAGNTIYF; size: .; D: .; J: TRBJ1-3; length: 13; V: TRBV29-1
DNA: TGTGCCAGCAGCTTGAAAGGGATGGAGGAAAAACTGTTTTTT; CDR3: CASSLKGMEEKLFF; size: once; D: .; J: TRBJ1-4; length: 14; V: TRBV5-4
DNA: TGTGCCAGCGGCTCCCCGCAGTATTTT; CDR3: CASGSPQYF; size: once; D: .; J: TRBJ2-3; length: 9; V: TRBV9
DNA: TGTGCCAGCGGTACTTACCAAGAGACCCAGTACTTC; CDR3: CASGTYQETQYF; size: .; D: .; J: TRBJ2-5; length: 12; V: TRBV27
DNA: TGTGCCACCCCAAGGGTGGGGGGCGACACTGAAGCTTTCTTT; CDR3: CATPRVGGDTEAFF; size: .; D: .; J: TRBJ1-1; length: 14; V: TRBV2
DNA: TGTGCCAGCAGCGTAGTCCGCACGGAACCTAACACCGGGGAGCTGTTTTTT; CDR3: CASSVVRTEPNTGELFF; size: .; D: .; J: TRBJ2-2; length: 17; V: TRBV9
DNA: TGTGCCAGCAGCTTGGATGGACAGGGGGCCCAGCCCCAGCATTTT; CDR3: CASSLDGQGAQPQHF; size: .; D: TRBD1; J: TRBJ1-5; length: 15; V: TRBV5-6
DNA: TGTGCCAGCAGCCCACCCAGCTACGAGCAGTACTTC; CDR3: CASSPPSYEQYF; size: .; D: .; J: TRBJ2-7; length: 12; V: TRBV28
DNA: TGTGCCAGCAGCTCACAGGGAAGGGGGTTTCCTGAAGCTTTCTTT; CDR3: CASSSQGRGFPEAFF; size: .; D: .; J: TRBJ1-1; length: 15; V: TRBV11-2
DNA: TGCGCCAGCAGCCCCCCATCAGACAATGAGCAGTTCTTC; CDR3: CASSPPSDNEQFF; size: once; D: .; J: TRBJ2-1; length: 13; V: TRBV5-1
DNA: TGTGCCAGCAATCCGACAGGGTCCCCCACCGAGCAGTACTTC; CDR3: CASNPTGSPTEQYF; size: .; D: TRBD1; J: TRBJ2-7; length: 14; V: TRBV6-5
DNA: TGTGCCAGCAGTTTCCGGGCGAAAGAGCAGTTCTTC; CDR3: CASSFRAKEQFF; size: .; D: .; J: TRBJ2-1; length: 12; V: TRBV28
DNA: TGTGCCAGCAGTCGAAGGACTAGCAAGAGCACAGATACGCAGTATTTT; CDR3: CASSRRTSKSTDTQYF; size: .; D: TRBD2; J: TRBJ2-3; length: 16; V: TRBV28
DNA: TGTGCCAGCAGTTACTCGGGGGATCAGCCCCAGCATTTT; CDR3: CASSYSGDQPQHF; size: few; D: .; J: TRBJ1-5; length: 13; V: TRBV6-5
DNA: TGTGCCAGCAGCCTTACCGACAGGCCGAACCACGAGCAGTACTTC; CDR3: CASSLTDRPNHEQYF; size: .; D: .; J: TRBJ2-7; length: 15; V: TRBV6-5
DNA: TGTGCCAGCAGCAGCTCCGGGCTCCCTGCCTACGAGCAGTACTTC; CDR3: CASSSSGLPAYEQYF; size: .; D: .; J: TRBJ2-7; length: 15; V: TRBV5-6
DNA: TGTGCCAGCAGTTTAGGGGTTGGTGCCACTGAAGCTTTCTTT; CDR3: CASSLGVGATEAFF; size: .; D: .; J: TRBJ1-1; length: 14; V: TRBV27
DNA: TGTGCCTGGAGTGACGGGAGTCTCAATGAGCAGTTCTTC; CDR3: CAWSDGSLNEQFF; size: .; D: .; J: TRBJ2-1; length: 13; V: TRBV30
DNA: TGTGCCAGCAGCTTAGTGGCAGGGGGCCACAATGAGCAGTTCTTC; CDR3: CASSLVAGGHNEQFF; size: .; D: TRBD1; J: TRBJ2-1; length: 15; V: TRBV7-9
DNA: TGTGCCAGCAGTTTAAGGGGGCTACGGGGCTACACCTTC; CDR3: CASSLRGLRGYTF; size: .; D: TRBD1; J: TRBJ1-2; length: 13; V: TRBV28
DNA: TGTGCCTGGAGTACCAGACAGGGGGCGGGCTACGAGCAGTACTTC; CDR3: CAWSTRQGAGYEQYF; size: .; D: TRBD1; J: TRBJ2-7; length: 15; V: TRBV30
DNA: TGTGCCAGCAGTCCGTACTCCTACGAGCAGTACTTC; CDR3: CASSPYSYEQYF; size: few; D: .; J: TRBJ2-7; length: 12; V: TRBV28
DNA: TGCAGCGCGAGGACTAGCGGTAGCACAGATACGCAGTATTTT; CDR3: CSARTSGSTDTQYF; size: .; D: TRBD2; J: TRBJ2-3; length: 14; V: TRBV29-1
DNA: TGTGCCAGCAGCTCCCAGGGAAACGAGCAGTACTTC; CDR3: CASSSQGNEQYF; size: .; D: .; J: TRBJ2-7; length: 12; V: TRBV7-9
DNA: TGTGCCAGCAGCCCTACTCCCGGGACAGGGGCCAATGAGCAGTTCTTC; CDR3: CASSPTPGTGANEQFF; size: few; D: TRBD1; J: TRBJ2-1; length: 16; V: TRBV7-9
DNA: TGTGCCAGCAGCTTAGTCTTTGGCAGGGGCACAGATACGCAGTATTTT; CDR3: CASSLVFGRGTDTQYF; size: once; D: .; J: TRBJ2-3; length: 16; V: TRBV7-9
DNA: TGTGCCAGCGGGAGGGGGCGCCTGTCCTACGAGCAGTACTTC; CDR3: CASGRGRLSYEQYF; size: .; D: .; J: TRBJ2-7; length: 14; V: TRBV13
DNA: TGTGCCAGTGACAAAGCGGGGGGCACTGAAGCTTTCTTT; CDR3: CASDKAGGTEAFF; size: .; D: .; J: TRBJ1-1; length: 13; V: TRBV19
DNA: TGTGCCAGCAGCTTAGATGTAGGGACAGGGCTTAACTATGGCTACACCTTC; CDR3: CASSLDVGTGLNYGYTF; size: .; D: TRBD1; J: TRBJ1-2; length: 17; V: TRBV11-2
DNA: TGCGCCAGCAGCCAAACTACAGGGACAGAAGCTTTCTTT; CDR3: CASSQTTGTEAFF; size: .; D: .; J: TRBJ1-1; length: 13; V: TRBV4-3
DNA: TGTGCCAGCAGCTTGCCCACAGGGACGAGGCTCCACGAGCAGTACTTC; CDR3: CASSLPTGTRLHEQYF; size: .; D: .; J: TRBJ2-7; length: 16; V: TRBV7-8
DNA: TGTGCCAGCAGTTACTTCGGCGCGGGCGAGCAGTACTTC; CDR3: CASSYFGAGEQYF; size: .; D: .; J: TRBJ2-7; length: 13; V: TRBV6-5
DNA: TGTGCCAGCAGTTCCCCGGGACTGCGACTAGCCGAGCAGTACTTC; CDR3: CASSSPGLRLAEQYF; size: few; D: TRBD2; J: TRBJ2-7; length: 15; V: TRBV28
DNA: TGTGCCAGCAAAGAGGCAGGGGACTTTAACTACGAGCAGTACTTC; CDR3: CASKEAGDFNYEQYF; size: .; D: .; J: TRBJ2-7; length: 15; V: TRBV7-9
DNA: TGTGCCAGCAGGCCCGAGACAGCACTAGCCAAAAACATTCAGTACTTC; CDR3: CASRPETALAKNIQYF; size: once; D: .; J: TRBJ2-4; length: 16; V: TRBV28
DNA: TGTGCCAGCAGCTCTCCACTAGCGGGAGCCGATACGCAGTATTTT; CDR3: CASSSPLAGADTQYF; size: .; D: TRBD2; J: TRBJ2-3; length: 15; V: TRBV7-9
DNA: TGTGCCAGCAGTTTGACAGGGTTTGGGACTGAAGCTTTCTTT; CDR3: CASSLTGFGTEAFF; size: .; D: TRBD1; J: TRBJ1-1; length: 14; V: TRBV27
DNA: TGTGCCAGCAGCCGGAGCTCCTACAATGAGCAGTTCTTC; CDR3: CASSRSSYNEQFF; size: .; D: .; J: TRBJ2-1; length: 13; V: TRBV9
DNA: TGTGCCAGCAGCATCGGGACTCACAGTAGCACAGATACGCAGTATTTT; CDR3: CASSIGTHSSTDTQYF; size: .; D: .; J: TRBJ2-3; length: 16; V: TRBV9